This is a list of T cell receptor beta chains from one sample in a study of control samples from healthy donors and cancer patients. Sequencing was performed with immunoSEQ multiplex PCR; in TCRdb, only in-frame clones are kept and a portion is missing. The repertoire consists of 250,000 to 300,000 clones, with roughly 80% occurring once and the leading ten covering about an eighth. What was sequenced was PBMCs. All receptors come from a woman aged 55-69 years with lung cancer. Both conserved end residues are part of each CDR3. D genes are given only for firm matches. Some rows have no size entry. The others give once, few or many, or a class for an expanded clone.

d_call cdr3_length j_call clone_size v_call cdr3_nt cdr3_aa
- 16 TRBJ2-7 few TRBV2 TGTGCCAGCAGTAACTCCTTGGACAGCTCCTCCTACGAGCAGTACTTC CASSNSLDSSSYEQYF
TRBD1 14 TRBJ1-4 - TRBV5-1 TGCGCCAGCAGCCCGGGACAGTTTGTTGAAAAACTGTTTTTT CASSPGQFVEKLFF
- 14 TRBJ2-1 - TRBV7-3 TGTGCCAGCAGCTCAGGGAGCCCTAGGGGTGAGCAGTTCTTC CASSSGSPRGEQFF
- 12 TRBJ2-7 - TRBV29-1 TGCAGCGCCGGGGACATCCGCCTAGAGCAGTACTTC CSAGDIRLEQYF
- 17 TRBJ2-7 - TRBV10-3 TGTGCCATCAGTGAGTCGAGTGGGGGCGCCGGACATTACGAGCAGTACTTC CAISESSGGAGHYEQYF
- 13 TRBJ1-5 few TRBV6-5 TGTGCCAGCAGCGGGATACGCGATCAGCCCCAGCATTTT CASSGIRDQPQHF
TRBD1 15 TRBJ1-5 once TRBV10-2 TGCGCCAGCAGGATAGGACAGGGGGAAAATCAGCCCCAGCATTTT CASRIGQGENQPQHF
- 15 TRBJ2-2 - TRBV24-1 TGTGCCACCAGCCCTACTACACTGAACACCGGGGAGCTGTTTTTT CATSPTTLNTGELFF
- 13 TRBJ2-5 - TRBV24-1 TGTGCCACCAGTGACAAATCCTGGGAGACCCAGTACTTC CATSDKSWETQYF
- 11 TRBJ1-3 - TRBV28 TGTGCCAGCAGTGAGAGGGACACCATATATTTT CASSERDTIYF
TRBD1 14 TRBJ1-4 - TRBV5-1 TGCGCCAGCAGTCGGGACAGGGGATATGAAAAACTGTTTTTT CASSRDRGYEKLFF
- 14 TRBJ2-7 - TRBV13 TGTGCCGGCAGCCCGCAGACTAGCTCCTACGAGCAGTACTTC CAGSPQTSSYEQYF
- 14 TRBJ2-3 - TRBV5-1 TGCGCCAGCAGCCTAGGGGGGTGGACAGATACGCAGTATTTT CASSLGGWTDTQYF